The next 5 T cell receptor beta chains were all read from a single sample in a study of control samples from healthy donors and cancer patients. This table comes from immunoSEQ multiplex PCR, and its TCRdb copy is limited to in-frame clones, with some not included. This table holds fewer than 300,000 clones, roughly 80% found once. The source material was PBMCs. These receptors all come from a woman aged 55-69 years with lung cancer.

This clone was found once. V is TRBV7-3 and J is TRBJ2-2; D may correspond to TRBD1 or TRBD2 (6 bases each). V was cut by 2 bases and J by 7 bases, with 14 bases left in between. The CDR3 contains 15 residues. Germline-derived CDR1 and CDR2 are SGHTA and FQGTGA. CDR3 in amino acids: CASSLGGGTGGELFF. DNA of the CDR3: TGTGCCAGCAGCTTAGGAGGGGGAACTGGCGGGGAGCTGTTTTTT.

The chain employs TRBV28 and TRBJ2-4, with D hard to call. The V end was cut by 2 bases, the J end by 10 bases, with 15 bases between. The germline gives CDR1 MDHEN, CDR2 SYDVKM. This CDR3 comprises 14 residues. The CDR3, as DNA: TGTGCCAGCAGTTTAACCTCGGCCGAGAGTATTCAGTACTTC. It codes for CASSLTSAESIQYF.

The chain employs TRBV12-5 and TRBJ2-1, with 7 positions matching TRBD1. The V gene end was trimmed by 4 bases and the J gene end by 2 bases; junction bases not matched to a gene: 8. The CDR3 spans 16 residues. Germline V gene sequence: CDR1 LGHNT, CDR2 FRNRAP. This CDR3 reads CASGSATGTAYNEQFF. The DNA for the CDR3 is TGTGCTAGTGGTTCCGCGACCGGGACAGCCTACAATGAGCAGTTCTTC.

A remark on this clone: Other DNA sequences within the sample encode an identical CDR3. The chain combines TRBV29-1 with TRBJ2-3; D uncertain. Per the germline V gene, CDR1 is SQVTM and CDR2 is ANQGSEA. The V and J ends lost 6 bases and 3 bases respectively, with 4 bases between them. This CDR3 spans 10 amino acids. The CDR3 DNA sequence: TGCAGCGTAGATACAGATACGCAGTATTTT. As protein: CSVDTDTQYF.

This clone was seen only once. The V and J genes are TRBV18 and TRBJ2-7; D might be TRBD1 (6 bases). In germline, CDR1 is KGHSH, CDR2 LQKENI. This CDR3 is built from 15 residues. The V end lost 4 bases, the J end lost 3 bases, and 16 bases lay between the germline ends. CDR3 residues: CASSLGRTAYYEQYF. CDR3 DNA sequence: TGTGCCAGCTCACTAGGAAGGACAGCTTACTACGAGCAGTACTTC.